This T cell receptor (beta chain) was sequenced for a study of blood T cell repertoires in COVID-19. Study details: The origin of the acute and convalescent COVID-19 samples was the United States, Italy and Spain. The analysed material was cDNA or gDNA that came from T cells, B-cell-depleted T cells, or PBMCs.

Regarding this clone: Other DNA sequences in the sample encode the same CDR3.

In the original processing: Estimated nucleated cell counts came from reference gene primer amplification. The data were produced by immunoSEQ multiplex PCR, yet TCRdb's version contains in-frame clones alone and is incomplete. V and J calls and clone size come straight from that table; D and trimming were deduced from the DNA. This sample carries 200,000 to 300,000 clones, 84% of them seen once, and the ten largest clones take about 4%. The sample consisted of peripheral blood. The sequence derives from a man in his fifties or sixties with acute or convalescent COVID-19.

The CDR3 is CASSQGRNYGYTF. The CDR3 coding sequence is TGTGCCAGCAGCCAAGGCAGAAACTATGGCTACACCTTC. The chain combines TRBV3-1 (or the pseudogene TRBV3-2) with TRBJ1-2; no definite D call. The germline CDR1 and CDR2 sequences are LGHDT and YNNKEL (reference sequence). There are 13 residues in the CDR3. V lost 1 base and J 2 bases, leaving 5 bases between the germline ends.